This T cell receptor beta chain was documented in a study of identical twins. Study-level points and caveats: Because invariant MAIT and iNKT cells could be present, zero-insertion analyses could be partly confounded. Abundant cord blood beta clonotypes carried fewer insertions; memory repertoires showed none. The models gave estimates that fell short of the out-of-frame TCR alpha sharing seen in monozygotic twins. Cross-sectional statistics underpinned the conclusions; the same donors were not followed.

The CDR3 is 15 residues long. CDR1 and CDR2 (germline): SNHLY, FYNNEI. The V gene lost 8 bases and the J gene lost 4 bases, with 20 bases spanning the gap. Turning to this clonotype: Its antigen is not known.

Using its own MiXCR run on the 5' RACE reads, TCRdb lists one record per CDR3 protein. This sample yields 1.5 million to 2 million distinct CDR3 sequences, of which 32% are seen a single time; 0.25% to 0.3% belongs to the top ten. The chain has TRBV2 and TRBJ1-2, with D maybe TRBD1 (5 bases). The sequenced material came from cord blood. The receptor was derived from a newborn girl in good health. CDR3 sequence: CASEGISKGRYGYTF. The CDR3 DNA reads TGTGCCAGCGAGGGAATAAGCAAGGGACGCTATGGCTACACCTTC.